Given below is one TCR beta chain in context. Per the study methods: A per-sample median of about 100,000 TCRs was observed, with counts ranging from about 20,000 to 690,600. Using its own MiXCR run on the RACE reads, TCRdb lists one record per CDR3 protein. The V and J calls reflect TCRdb's pipeline rather than the authors' work. The sample shows about 120,000 distinct CDR3 sequences, 12% to 15% of them seen only once. Time point specified: patch test 1, 2 weeks after DPC sensitization. The sample's treatment: therapeutic diphenylcyclopropenone sensitization with weekly scalp DPC. The data are from a study of human T cells and chemical hapten exposure. The sample was whole blood, taken in connection with sensitization to the hapten diphenylcyclopropenone (DPC). The clonotype originates from a man aged 18-30 years with alopecia areata. Some clones in this sample may be carry-over from other donors' samples.

The CDR3 DNA is TGTGCCAGCAGCTTGGAAGTACACAATGAGCAGTTCTTC. The encoded protein is CASSLEVHNEQFF. The chain carries TRBV5-6 and TRBJ2-1; D gene unclear. V was clipped by 0 bases and J by 5 bases, with 6 bases between them. Germline CDR1 SGHDT, CDR2 YYEEEE. This CDR3 has 13 amino acids. The full variable domain, its missing parts supplied by reference TRBV5-6 and TRBJ2-1, is DAGVTQSPTHLIKTRGQQVTLRCSPKSGHDTVSWYQQALGQGPQFIFQYYEEEERQRGNFPDRFSGHQFPNYSSELNVNALLLGDSALYLCASSLEVHNEQFFGPGTRLTVL.